This TCR beta chain comes out of a study of blood T cell repertoires in COVID-19. CDR3 length: 13 residues. In germline, CDR1 is SGHRS, CDR2 YFSETQ. Trimming cost V 2 bases and J 4 bases, with 9 bases left between them. Method: immunoSEQ multiplex PCR; TCRdb's copy keeps in-frame clones and lacks some. The sample lists some 320,000 clones; approximately 89% were seen once. Self-reported history from a screening survey and questionnaire set each donor's cohort. A PCR-confirmed or clinician-diagnosed COVID-19 case had contacted exposed participants within 2 weeks of entry. The sequence was obtained from a woman between 50 and 59 years old who had been exposed to COVID-19. The source material was PBMCs or T cells enriched from blood (not recorded which). The chain carries TRBV5-1 and TRBJ1-1; D unresolved. CDR3 sequence reads: CASSFDSGTEAFF. The CDR3 bases are TGCGCCAGCAGCTTCGACTCGGGCACTGAAGCTTTCTTT.